This T cell receptor beta chain was recovered during a study of blood T cell repertoires in COVID-19. In germline, CDR1 is SGHAT, CDR2 FQNNGV. Trimming removed 3 bases from V and 0 bases from J; junction bases left unmatched: 4. This CDR3 contains 16 residues. Profiled with immunoSEQ multiplex PCR; TCRdb holds only in-frame clones, not every one. The sample has about 150,000 clones, approximately 86% seen once; the top ten hold approximately 7%. The sequencing sample was made of peripheral blood. The origin of this receptor is a man in his fifties with active or convalescent COVID-19. J is TRBJ2-2 and V is TRBV11-2, with 7 bases aligning to TRBD1. The CDR3 here is CASSFHDRANTGELFF. CDR3 in DNA: TGTGCCAGCAGCTTCCATGACAGGGCGAACACCGGGGAGCTGTTTTTT.